Below, one T cell receptor beta chain is given with its context. Its antigen remains unidentified. This entry is derived from a study of cytomegalovirus exposure and HLA in healthy donors. Notes on the study in general: First-cohort TCR clusters tended to co-occur in the 130 or so validation repertoires, a later analysis found.

The validation cohort, a group of 120 subjects, included the donors and was separate from the roughly 670-subject first cohort. This table comes from immunoSEQ multiplex PCR, and its TCRdb copy is limited to in-frame clones, with some not included. Of 150,000 to 200,000 clones listed, about four fifths are singletons. Trimming stripped 0 bases from V and 5 bases from J, with 8 bases between. The CDR3 covers 13 residues. CDR1 MGHRA and CDR2 YSYEKL come from the germline V gene. The chain employs TRBV4-1 and TRBJ2-7; D is ambiguous. This TCR came from a man aged 25-45 years in good health and CMV-seropositive. Material for sequencing was PBMCs. The CDR3 here is CASSQERSHEQYF. The CDR3 region has the DNA TGCGCCAGCAGCCAAGAGCGGTCCCACGAGCAGTACTTC.